This TCR beta chain came from a study of cytomegalovirus exposure and HLA in healthy donors. Whole-study findings and limits: TCR beta V- and J-gene trimming was later associated with a missense DCLRE1C variant.

Use of 60 Vbeta and 13 Jbeta primers characterized the PCR. The data were produced by immunoSEQ multiplex PCR, yet TCRdb's version contains in-frame clones alone and is incomplete. The sample includes more than 95,000 clones, 75% to 80% of them seen just once. A note on this clone: Its target is unknown.

Between the trimmed V and J ends, which lost 5 bases and 0 bases, there was a span of 8 bases. The CDR3 has 14 residues. Per germline, CDR1 LNHDA and CDR2 SQIVND (reference sequence). V is TRBV19 and J is TRBJ2-4; the D is unclear. The sample comprised PBMCs. This TCR derives from a man in his sixties in good health and CMV-seropositive. The CDR3 coding sequence is TGTGCCAGTAGTCTTGCGGCAGCCAAAAACATTCAGTACTTC. Protein sequence: CASSLAAAKNIQYF.